This T cell receptor (beta chain) stems from a study of blood T cell repertoires in COVID-19. Study summary: Donors in the United States, Italy and Spain gave samples during acute or convalescent COVID-19. From T cells, B-cell-depleted T cells, or PBMCs came the material, which was cDNA or gDNA.

The CDR3 has 13 amino acids. V was clipped by 5 bases and J by 6 bases; unmatched bases: 4. Germline-derived CDR1 and CDR2 are SNHLY and FYNNEI. The method was immunoSEQ multiplex PCR; TCRdb's version includes in-frame clones alone and lacks a portion of them. The sample has 100,000 or so clones; around four fifths are singletons. This TCR derives from a woman in her seventies with active or convalescent COVID-19. The chain links TRBV2 to TRBJ1-2, with 9 bases matching TRBD1. Sequencing input: peripheral blood. The CDR3 DNA follows: TGTGCCAGCAGTCCGGGACAGGGCCATGGCTACACCTTC. Protein product: CASSPGQGHGYTF. Full variable domain (outside the CDR3, taken from reference TRBV2 and TRBJ1-2): EPEVTQTPSHQVTQMGQEVILRCVPISNHLYFYWYRQILGQKVEFLVSFYNNEISEKSEIFDDQFSVERPDGSNFTLKIRSTKLEDSAMYFCASSPGQGHGYTFGSGTRLTVV.